This T cell receptor (beta chain) was retrieved from a study of blood T cell repertoires in COVID-19 (dated by TCRdb to about 2020). For the wider study: Collaborator samples came from the United States, Italy and Spain and covered acute and convalescent phases of COVID-19. The material from the prospective study consisted of cDNA or gDNA derived from T cells, B-cell-depleted T cells, or PBMCs. Deeply sampled blood TCRbeta repertoires from subjects exposed to, actively infected with, or recovered from COVID-19 were included in the dataset. A freely available public database, intended as a resource for researchers studying the immune response to SARS-CoV-2, is where the repertoires were released. Samples came from the ongoing ImmuneRACE study (first 160 participants) plus 1,254 subjects from 6 global collaborators. Sample metadata almost always included a de-identified subject ID, COVID-19 status, age in years and sex. HLA class I and class II types, where available, came from metadata supplied by the sample provider rather than from assay-based typing.

Collaborating institutions collected whole blood in K2EDTA tubes following their own protocols. For TCRbeta analysis, collaborator samples were shipped as frozen whole blood, as isolated PBMCs, or as DNA extracted from either sample type. TCRbeta CDR3 regions were amplified from genomic DNA by means of the immunoSEQ Assay, a bias-controlled multiplex PCR. For the original study's pipeline: The number of nucleated cells in each sample was estimated by amplification of reference gene primers within the assay. Sequence reads were collapsed and filtered to measure the absolute abundance of every unique TCRbeta CDR3 rearrangement. For each sample, productive Simpson clonality was calculated as the square root of Simpson's diversity index across productive rearrangements. What TCRdb holds here is the immuneACCESS table cut down to in-frame rearrangements. Part of the clones is not present; checked against another copy, under half of the missing clones reflect an unresolved V gene, and the others are unexplained. For V, J and clone size, that table is used; D and trimming come from the DNA. This sample comprises around 230,000 clones, roughly four fifths of them detected only once. The ten top clones hold about 2.3% of the sample.

Comments on this clone: Its cognate antigen has yet to be identified. No base quality values were provided; no much bigger clone lies one nucleotide off.

The study at large found these results: The amount of clinical and demographic metadata varied by source and participant and was provided uncurated.

The receptor was isolated from a woman aged 40 to 50 with active or convalescent COVID-19. Sequenced: peripheral blood.

The nucleotide sequence is TGTGCCAGCAGTTTCCTCGGACAGGGGGACTATGGCTACACCTTC. Its protein is CASSFLGQGDYGYTF. The rearranged segments are TRBV27 and TRBJ1-2; 10 bases in the junction line up with TRBD1. The CDR3, from cysteine to phenylalanine, totals 15 residues. This entry keeps only the CDR3 DNA: 45 bases, framed from base 1. The germline V gene (reference sequence) gives CDR1 as MNHEY and CDR2 as SMNVEV. Relative to germline, V is missing 3 bases and J is missing 3 bases, with 4 bases of the junction outside any gene match.